The clone carrying this TCR beta chain was observed a handful of times. This CDR3 has 15 residues. The V and J ends lost 7 bases and 8 bases, in that order; junction bases with no gene match: 9. The data were obtained in a study of T cells in Graves' hyperthyroidism and ophthalmopathy. Amplification yielded TCR beta CDR3 regions, with RNA transcripts as the source. TCR CDR3 underwent first-round RT-PCR with the HTBI primer set. TCRdb passed the multiplex PCR reads through MiXCR, listing each CDR3 protein once. The sample yields 700,000 or so distinct CDR3 sequences, approximately 15% seen once. Sequenced material: blood. The chain recombines TRBV12-3 or TRBV12-4 with TRBJ2-2, with 11 bases matching TRBD2. This sequence was found in a woman aged 45-59 years with Graves' ophthalmopathy. CDR3 bases: TGTGCCAGCAAACGGCTAGCGGGAGGTTCTGGGGAGCTGTTTTTT. As protein: CASKRLAGGSGELFF.